These 27 T cell receptor beta chains share one sample of origin, sequenced in a study of CD8 T cells in Susac syndrome (dated by TCRdb to about 2019). Library preparation was by the immunoSEQ multiplex PCR assay. RNA was extracted with the RNeasy kit and 0.5 to 1 ug was reverse transcribed using random hexamers. TCRdb reprocessing: public reads trimmed at Q25 with fastp, clones called with MiXCR, in-frame beta chains kept. Entries that share a CDR3 protein sequence are merged under the most common genes and DNA. The sample data list more than 110,000 distinct CDR3 sequences, and just under 95% of these were observed just once. The ten largest make up more than 0.11% of the sample. The sequenced material came from CD4+ T cells from PBMCs. The receptors were sampled from a human donor with Susac syndrome.

The chain recombines TRBV27 with TRBJ1-6, with 7 bases aligning to TRBD1. The CDR3 covers 13 residues. V was pared by 5 bases and J by 9 bases, with 4 bases of the junction left unmatched. Germline V CDR1 and CDR2: MNHEY, SMNVEV (reference sequence). The CDR3 protein is CASSDRVLSPLHF. DNA of the CDR3: TGTGCCAGCAGTGACAGGGTTCTTTCACCCCTCCACTTT.

The chain recombines TRBV20-1 with TRBJ1-5; 7 bases map to TRBD1. Trimming cost V 0 bases and J 5 bases; bases outside gene matches: 10. There are 16 residues in the CDR3. The V gene's germline CDR1 is DFQATT and CDR2 SNEGSKA (reference sequence). In DNA, the CDR3 is TGCAGTGCTAGAGATGGAGGCAGGGGGTACGATCAGCCCCAGCATTTT. Encoded protein: CSARDGGRGYDQPQHF.

The V and J genes are TRBV30 and TRBJ1-2, with D perhaps matching TRBD1 (5 bases). V lost 7 bases to trimming and J lost 4 bases, with 10 bases between them. This CDR3 spans 11 amino acids. CDR1 GTSNPN and CDR2 SVGIG come from the germline V gene (reference sequence). The DNA of the CDR3 is TGTGCCTTGACAGTCTCCTATGGCTACACCTTC. As protein: CALTVSYGYTF.

The V and J genes are TRBV7-2 and TRBJ1-5; TRBD1 matches at 8 bases. J gave up 4 bases and V 2 bases, and 4 bases lay outside the gene matches. This CDR3 contains 15 residues. Germline values: CDR1 SGHTA, CDR2 FQGNSA. The CDR3 protein is CASSLWTGRNQPQHF. CDR3 nucleotide sequence: TGTGCCAGCAGCTTATGGACAGGGAGAAATCAGCCCCAGCATTTT.

For the CDR3, the DNA is TGTGCCAGCAGCGTAGGGGAAAGGGGTGGCTACACCTTC. Residues: CASSVGERGGYTF. This sequence joins TRBV9 and TRBJ1-2; a weak D match, TRBD1 (5 bases). The length of the CDR3 is 13 residues. CDR1 SGDLS and CDR2 YYNGEE come from the germline V gene. Trimming stripped 0 bases from V and 7 bases from J, with 10 bases between.

V is TRBV28 and J is TRBJ2-7; D ambiguous. The CDR3 runs 12 residues. The ends were cut back, 5 bases at V and 2 bases at J, with 7 bases in the middle. Germline CDR1 and CDR2: MDHEN and SYDVKM. The CDR3 sequence is CASSGSTYEQYF. The DNA for the CDR3 is TGTGCCAGCAGTGGATCCACCTACGAGCAGTACTTC.

The chain is built from TRBV28 and TRBJ1-4; D gene uncertain. This CDR3 has 11 residues. The germline V gene has CDR1 MDHEN and CDR2 SYDVKM. The ends were cut back, 8 bases at V and 7 bases at J, with 8 bases in the middle. The CDR3, as DNA: TGTGCCAGCGGGGATAGTGAAAAACTGTTTTTT. Protein product: CASGDSEKLFF. The full variable domain, in which reference TRBV28 and TRBJ1-4 provide the parts outside the CDR3, is DVKVTQSSRYLVKRTGEKVFLECVQDMDHENMFWYRQDPGLGLRLIYFSYDVKMKEKGDIPEGYSVSREKKERFSLILESASTNQTSMYLCASGDSEKLFFGSGTQLSVL.

The chain carries TRBV6-6 and TRBJ2-2; 7 bases agree with TRBD2. Germline V CDR1 and CDR2: MNHNY, SVGAGI (reference sequence). J was trimmed by 0 bases and V by 6 bases; bases with no gene match: 7. This CDR3 comprises 16 residues. CDR3 region: CASSPYSGPNTGELFF. In DNA form, the CDR3 reads TGTGCCAGCAGCCCTTATAGCGGGCCGAACACCGGGGAGCTGTTTTTT.

The chain carries TRBV12-3 or TRBV12-4 and TRBJ2-7, with D hard to call. This CDR3 comprises 15 residues. V lost 7 bases and J 2 bases, leaving 18 bases between the germline ends. This chain's CDR3 is CASKLSRDTTYEQYF. The CDR3 nucleotides read TGTGCCAGCAAACTAAGCAGAGACACAACCTACGAGCAGTACTTC.

The chain recombines TRBV4-1 with TRBJ2-5; the D is unclear. Trimming stripped 1 base from V and 4 bases from J, with 16 bases between. Germline-derived CDR1 and CDR2 are MGHRA and YSYEKL. The CDR3 sequence is 16 residues long. The CDR3 DNA reads as TGCGCCAGCAGCCAAGTGATCCTCGCGAGTCGAGAGACCCAGTACTTC. Translation: CASSQVILASRETQYF.

The chain couples TRBV29-1 to TRBJ2-3; 9 nucleotides align to TRBD2. The CDR3 runs 12 residues. CDR1 is SQVTM and CDR2 is ANQGSEA in the germline V gene. V shed 7 bases, J shed 6 bases, and the junction held 5 bases outside the gene matches. This CDR3 reads CSARGGEDTQYF. The CDR3 nucleotides are TGCAGCGCCCGCGGGGGGGAGGATACGCAGTATTTT.

The chain links TRBV5-6 to TRBJ2-7, with D perhaps assigned TRBD1 or TRBD2 (6 bases each). CDR1 is SGHDT and CDR2 is YYEEEE in the germline V gene. This CDR3 comprises 14 residues. V lost 0 bases and J 9 bases, leaving 16 bases between the germline ends. CDR3 nucleotides: TGTGCCAGCAGCTTGGTTCGGACAGCAGCGGGGCAGTACTTC. It specifies CASSLVRTAAGQYF.

The CDR3 nucleotides are TGTGCCAGCAGCTTAGACCTCGAACCATACGAGCAGTACTTC. Its protein product is CASSLDLEPYEQYF. The genes are TRBV7-9 and TRBJ2-7, with D uncertain. CDR3 size: 14 residues. The germline V and J ends were trimmed by 1 base and 4 bases, with 11 bases remaining between them. The germline V gene has CDR1 SEHNR and CDR2 FQNEAQ (reference sequence).

The chain combines TRBV28 with TRBJ1-2; 7 bases align to TRBD1. Per the germline V gene, CDR1 is MDHEN and CDR2 is SYDVKM. This CDR3 has 14 residues. V lost 6 bases and J lost 1; bases outside the gene matches: 5. CDR3 coding DNA: TGTGCCAGCAGGACGGGACAGAGTAACTATGGCTACACCTTC. Protein: CASRTGQSNYGYTF.

The chain links TRBV12-3 or TRBV12-4 to TRBJ2-7; the match to TRBD2 covers 12 bases. Unmatched junction bases numbered 2, after V lost 6 bases and J lost 2 bases. This CDR3 contains 14 residues. The CDR3 is CASRSSGGAYEQYF. As DNA, the CDR3 is TGTGCCAGCAGGTCTAGCGGGGGGGCCTACGAGCAGTACTTC.

This clonotype was observed once. The gene calls are TRBV2 and TRBJ2-7; D ambiguous. The CDR3 contains 13 residues. Per the germline V gene, CDR1 is SNHLY and CDR2 is FYNNEI. The V gene lost 6 bases and the J gene lost 1 base, with 10 bases spanning the gap. CDR3 nucleotides: TGTGCCAGCAGCTTAGGCTGGTCCTACGAGCAGTACTTC. Its protein product is CASSLGWSYEQYF.

V gene TRBV12-3 or TRBV12-4 combines with J gene TRBJ2-7, with D possibly matching TRBD2 (6 bases). With 6 bases removed from V and 4 bases from J, the gap between germline ends came to 13 bases. This CDR3 is 13 amino acids long. The CDR3 DNA is TGTGCCAGCAGCCTCGGGAGCCCGTACGAGCAGTACTTC. Its translation is CASSLGSPYEQYF.

J is TRBJ2-2 and V is TRBV30; TRBD2 might be the D (5 bases). Trimming pared 2 bases from V and 10 bases from J, leaving 8 bases between. CDR1 is GTSNPN and CDR2 is SVGIG in the germline V gene (reference sequence). The CDR3 is 11 amino acids. The CDR3 DNA is TGTGCCTGGAGTCCCCGGGAGGAGCTGTTTTTT. Its translation is CAWSPREELFF.

This chain connects TRBV4-3 to TRBJ1-1, with 10 bases matching TRBD1. Germline V lookup: CDR1 LGHNA, CDR2 YSLEER. This CDR3 comprises 19 residues. Trimming removed 0 bases from V and 1 base from J; junction bases left unmatched: 11. This CDR3 is CASSQDSPGQGIGNTEAFF. In nucleotides, the CDR3 is TGCGCCAGCAGCCAAGATAGCCCGGGACAGGGGATCGGGAACACTGAAGCTTTCTTT.

V gene TRBV12-3 or TRBV12-4 combines with J gene TRBJ2-1; TRBD2 matches 11 bases. The CDR3 has 15 residues. V dropped 1 base and J dropped 10; count of bases not matched to a gene: 6. In nucleotides, the CDR3 is TGTGCCAGCAGTTTAGGTAGCGGGAGGGCGGTGGAGCAGTTCTTC. This codes for CASSLGSGRAVEQFF.

The rearrangement links TRBV12-3 or TRBV12-4 to TRBJ2-7; 14 bases are a match to TRBD2. This CDR3 comprises 17 residues. V shed 5 bases, J shed 7 bases, and the junction held 13 bases outside the gene matches. The CDR3 coding sequence is TGTGCCAGCAGTCGTCGACTAGCGGGAGGGCCTTACGATGAGCAGTACTTC. Protein: CASSRRLAGGPYDEQYF.

V usage is TRBV29-1 and J usage is TRBJ2-7; either TRBD1 or TRBD2 may fit D (6 bases each). Germline loops: CDR1 SQVTM, CDR2 ANQGSEA. Trimming stripped 0 bases from V and 2 bases from J, with 8 bases between. This CDR3 is 13 amino acids long. DNA of the CDR3: TGCAGCGTTGAAGAGGGGGGCACCTACGAGCAGTACTTC. Translated, it gives CSVEEGGTYEQYF.

The chain combines TRBV30 with TRBJ1-1; a possible D gene is TRBD1 (6 bases). The CDR3 extends over 13 amino acids. V was clipped by 1 base and J by 4 bases, with 10 bases between them. Germline V gives CDR1 GTSNPN, CDR2 SVGIG (reference sequence). CDR3: CAWSEGGGTEAFF. The CDR3 coding sequence is TGTGCCTGGAGTGAGGGGGGAGGCACTGAAGCTTTCTTT.

CDR3 region: CAWSKRPGTVGFYNSPLHF. The CDR3 DNA follows: TGTGCCTGGAGTAAGCGCCCCGGGACAGTCGGATTCTATAATTCACCCCTCCACTTT. The chain is built from TRBV30 and TRBJ1-6; 7 positions agree with TRBD1. This CDR3 has 19 residues. V lost 2 bases to trimming and J lost 3 bases; unmatched junction nucleotides: 16. Germline-derived CDR1 and CDR2 are GTSNPN and SVGIG (reference sequence).

The CDR3 nucleotides are TGTGCCGGAACCGACCAAGTGACTAGCGGGACCGGGGAGCTGTTTTTT. Translating gives CAGTDQVTSGTGELFF. This chain joins TRBV6-4 and TRBJ2-2, with 10 bases lining up with TRBD2. The CDR3 extends over 16 amino acids. Germline lookup yields CDR1 MRHNA and CDR2 SNTAGT. The ends lost 11 bases at V and 5 bases at J; junction bases unmatched: 14.

This clonotype was observed a handful of times. The CDR3 DNA is TGTGCCAGCAGTTTGGGAGGATTGAACACTGAAGCTTTCTTT. Its protein is CASSLGGLNTEAFF. The chain carries TRBV28 and TRBJ1-1; D remains ambiguous. Germline V gene data show CDR1 as MDHEN and CDR2 as SYDVKM. Trimming cost V 3 bases and J 0 bases, with 8 bases left between them. There are 14 residues in the CDR3.

This clonotype was detected only once. The chain recombines TRBV28 with TRBJ1-5; D gene unclear. The CDR3 consists of 12 residues. V dropped 7 bases and J dropped 6 bases, with 10 bases sitting between them. Germline CDR1 reads MDHEN; CDR2 reads SYDVKM. The CDR3: CASTASSQPQHF. The CDR3 DNA reads as TGTGCCAGCACGGCCAGTAGTCAGCCCCAGCATTTT.